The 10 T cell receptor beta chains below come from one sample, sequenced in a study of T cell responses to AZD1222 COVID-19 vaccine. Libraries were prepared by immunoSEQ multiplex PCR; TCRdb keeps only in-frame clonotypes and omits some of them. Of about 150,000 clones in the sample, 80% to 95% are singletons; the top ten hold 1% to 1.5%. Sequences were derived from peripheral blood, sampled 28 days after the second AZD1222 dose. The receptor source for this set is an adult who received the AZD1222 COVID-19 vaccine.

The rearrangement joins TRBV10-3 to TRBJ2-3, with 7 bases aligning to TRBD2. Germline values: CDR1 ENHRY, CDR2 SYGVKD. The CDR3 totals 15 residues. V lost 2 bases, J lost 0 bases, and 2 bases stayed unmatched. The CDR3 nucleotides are TGTGCCATCAGTGAGAGCGGGGTTAGCACAGATACGCAGTATTTT. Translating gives CAISESGVSTDTQYF.

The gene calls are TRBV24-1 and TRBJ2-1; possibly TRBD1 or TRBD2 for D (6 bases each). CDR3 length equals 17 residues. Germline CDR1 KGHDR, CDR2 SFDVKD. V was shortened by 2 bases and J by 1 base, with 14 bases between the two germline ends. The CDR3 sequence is CATSDYGRGGSYNEQFF. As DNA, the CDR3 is TGTGCCACCAGTGATTACGGGAGAGGGGGGTCCTACAATGAGCAGTTCTTC.

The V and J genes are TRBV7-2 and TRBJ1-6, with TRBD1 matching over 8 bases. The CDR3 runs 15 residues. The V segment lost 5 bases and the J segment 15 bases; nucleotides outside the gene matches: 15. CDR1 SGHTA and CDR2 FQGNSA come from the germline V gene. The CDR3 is CASSPPTGEIRNLHF. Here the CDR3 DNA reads TGTGCCAGCAGCCCGCCGACAGGGGAGATTCGGAACCTCCACTTT.

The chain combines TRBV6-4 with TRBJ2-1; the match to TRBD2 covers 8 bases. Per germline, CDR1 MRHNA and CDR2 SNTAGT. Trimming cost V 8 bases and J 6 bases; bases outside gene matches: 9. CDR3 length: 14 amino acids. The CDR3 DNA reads TGTGCCAGCTCAACTAGCGGCCACGGCAATGAGCAGTTCTTC. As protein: CASSTSGHGNEQFF.

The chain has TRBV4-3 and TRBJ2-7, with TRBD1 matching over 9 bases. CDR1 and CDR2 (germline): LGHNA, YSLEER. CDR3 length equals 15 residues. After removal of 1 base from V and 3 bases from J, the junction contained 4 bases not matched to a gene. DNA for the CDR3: TGCGCCAGCAGCCAAGGGACAGGGGTTGTCTACGAGCAGTACTTC. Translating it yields CASSQGTGVVYEQYF.

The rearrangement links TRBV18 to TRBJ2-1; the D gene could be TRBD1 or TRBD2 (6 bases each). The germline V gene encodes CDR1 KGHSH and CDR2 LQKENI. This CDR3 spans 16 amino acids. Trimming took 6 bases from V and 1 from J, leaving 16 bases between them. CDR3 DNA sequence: TGTGCCAGCTCCCCCCGCGGCGGGACATCCTACAATGAGCAGTTCTTC. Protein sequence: CASSPRGGTSYNEQFF. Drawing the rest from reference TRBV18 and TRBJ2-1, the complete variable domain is NAGVMQNPRHLVRRRGQEARLRCSPMKGHSHVYWYRQLPEEGLKFMVYLQKENIIDESGMPKERFSAEFPKEGPSILRIQQVVRGDSAAYFCASSPRGGTSYNEQFFGPGTRLTVL.

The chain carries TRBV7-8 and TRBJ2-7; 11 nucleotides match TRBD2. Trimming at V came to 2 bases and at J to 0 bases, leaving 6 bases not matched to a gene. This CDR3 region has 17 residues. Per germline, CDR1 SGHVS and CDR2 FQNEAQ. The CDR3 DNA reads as TGTGCCAGCAGCTTAACGGCTAGCGGGGGGCTCTCCTACGAGCAGTACTTC. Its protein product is CASSLTASGGLSYEQYF. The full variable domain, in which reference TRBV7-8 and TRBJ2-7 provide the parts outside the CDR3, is GAGVSQSPRYKVAKRGQDVALRCDPISGHVSLFWYQQALGQGPEFLTYFQNEAQLDKSGLPSDRFFAERPEGSVSTLKIQRTQQEDSAVYLCASSLTASGGLSYEQYFGPGTRLTVT.

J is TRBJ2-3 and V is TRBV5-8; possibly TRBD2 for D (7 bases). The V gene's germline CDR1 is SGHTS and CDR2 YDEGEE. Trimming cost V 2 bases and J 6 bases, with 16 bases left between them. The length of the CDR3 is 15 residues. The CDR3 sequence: CASSFRWGGRDTQYF. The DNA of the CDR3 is TGTGCCAGCAGCTTCCGGTGGGGGGGCCGGGATACGCAGTATTTT. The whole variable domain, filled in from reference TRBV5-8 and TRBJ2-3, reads EAGVTQSPTHLIKTRGQQATLRCSPISGHTSVYWYQQALGLGLQFLLWYDEGEERNRGNFPPRFSGRQFPNYSSELNVNALELEDSALYLCASSFRWGGRDTQYFGPGTRLTVL.

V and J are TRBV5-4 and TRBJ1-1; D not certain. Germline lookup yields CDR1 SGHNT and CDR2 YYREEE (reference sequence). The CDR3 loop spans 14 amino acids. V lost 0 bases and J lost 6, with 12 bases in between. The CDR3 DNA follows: TGTGCCAGCAGCTTGGCCTCCATAGAGGCTGAAGCTTTCTTT. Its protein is CASSLASIEAEAFF.

The CDR3 DNA sequence: TGTGCCAGCAGACCCAGGGGGCTGAAGGAAAAACTGTTTTTT. Residues: CASRPRGLKEKLFF. The V and J genes are TRBV27 and TRBJ1-4, with 8 bases fitting TRBD1. The V and J ends lost 6 bases and 8 bases, in that order; junction bases with no gene match: 8. The CDR3 contains 14 residues. Germline V CDR1 and CDR2: MNHEY, SMNVEV (reference sequence).